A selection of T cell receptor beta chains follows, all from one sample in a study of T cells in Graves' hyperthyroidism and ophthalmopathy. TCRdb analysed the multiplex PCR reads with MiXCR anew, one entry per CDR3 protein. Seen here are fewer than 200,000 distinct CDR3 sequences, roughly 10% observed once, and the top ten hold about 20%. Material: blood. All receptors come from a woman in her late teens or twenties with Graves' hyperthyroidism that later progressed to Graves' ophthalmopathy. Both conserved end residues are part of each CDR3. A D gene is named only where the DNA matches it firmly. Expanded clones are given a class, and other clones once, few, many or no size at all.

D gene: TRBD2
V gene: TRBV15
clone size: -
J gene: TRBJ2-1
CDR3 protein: CATSRDSGRAFFDEQFF
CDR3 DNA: TGTGCCACCAGCAGAGATAGCGGGAGGGCTTTTTTTGATGAGCAGTTCTTC

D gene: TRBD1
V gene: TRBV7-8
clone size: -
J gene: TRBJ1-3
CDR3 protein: CASTQGGTGNTIYF
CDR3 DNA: TGTGCCAGCACCCAAGGGGGCACTGGAAACACCATATATTTT

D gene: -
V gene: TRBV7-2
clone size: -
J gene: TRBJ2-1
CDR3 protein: CASSLLGGQFNEQFF
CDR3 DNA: TGTGCCAGCAGCTTATTGGGCGGACAGTTCAATGAGCAGTTCTTC

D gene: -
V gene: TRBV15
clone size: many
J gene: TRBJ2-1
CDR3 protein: CATSRVKGRIGEQFF
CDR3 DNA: TGTGCCACCAGCAGAGTAAAGGGCAGGATCGGTGAGCAGTTCTTC

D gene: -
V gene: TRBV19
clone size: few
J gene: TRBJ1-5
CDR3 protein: CASSTQLSTVQGRQPQHF
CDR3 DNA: TGTGCCAGTAGTACTCAACTCTCGACAGTCCAAGGGCGTCAGCCCCAGCATTTT

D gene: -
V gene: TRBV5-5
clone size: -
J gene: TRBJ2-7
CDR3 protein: CASSLKGQNRYLSYEQYF
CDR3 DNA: TGTGCCAGCAGCTTGAAAGGCCAGAACCGCTATCTTAGCTACGAGCAGTACTTC

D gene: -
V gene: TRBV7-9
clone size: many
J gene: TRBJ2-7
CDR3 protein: CASSLGNEQYF
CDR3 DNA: TGTGCCAGCAGCTTAGGTAACGAGCAGTACTTC

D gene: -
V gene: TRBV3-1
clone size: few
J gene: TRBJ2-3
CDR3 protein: CASSLTASGQPQYF
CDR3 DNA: TGTGCCAGCAGCCTCACAGCGTCAGGTCAGCCCCAGTATTTT

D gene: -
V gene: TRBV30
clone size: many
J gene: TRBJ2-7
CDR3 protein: CAWSRGGLTYEQYF
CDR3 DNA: TGTGCCTGGAGTAGGGGGGGCCTCACCTACGAGCAGTACTTC

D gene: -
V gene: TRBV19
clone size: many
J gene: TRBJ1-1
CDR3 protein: CASIGPTKAEAFF
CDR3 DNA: TGTGCCAGTATAGGACCGACTAAGGCTGAAGCTTTCTTT

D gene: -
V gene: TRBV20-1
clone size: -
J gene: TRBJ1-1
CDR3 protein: CSASPRVSTEAFF
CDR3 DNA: TGCAGTGCGAGCCCGAGGGTATCCACTGAAGCTTTCTTT

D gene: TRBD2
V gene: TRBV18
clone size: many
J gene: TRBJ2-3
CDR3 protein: CASSPFSLAGMTDTQYF
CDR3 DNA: TGTGCCAGCTCACCGTTTAGCCTAGCGGGGATGACAGATACGCAGTATTTT

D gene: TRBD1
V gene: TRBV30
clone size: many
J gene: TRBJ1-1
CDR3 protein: CAWTGQGAWGRFEAFF
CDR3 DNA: TGTGCCTGGACGGGACAGGGGGCGTGGGGACGGTTTGAAGCTTTCTTT

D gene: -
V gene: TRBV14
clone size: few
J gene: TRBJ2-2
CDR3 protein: CASSQVLGEPTGELFF
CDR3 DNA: TGTGCCAGCAGCCAAGTCTTAGGTGAACCCACCGGGGAGCTGTTTTTT

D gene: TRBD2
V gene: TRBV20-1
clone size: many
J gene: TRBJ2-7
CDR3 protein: CSARTAGASYEQYF
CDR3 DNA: TGCAGTGCTAGAACCGCGGGAGCTTCCTACGAGCAGTACTTC

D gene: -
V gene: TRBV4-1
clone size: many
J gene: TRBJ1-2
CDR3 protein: CASSQVASSAHGYTF
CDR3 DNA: TGCGCCAGCAGCCAAGTAGCCTCGTCGGCTCATGGCTACACCTTC

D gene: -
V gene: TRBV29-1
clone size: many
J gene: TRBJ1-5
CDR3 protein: CSVVVVELLMNQPQHF
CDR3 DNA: TGCAGCGTTGTGGTGGTCGAGTTGTTGATGAATCAGCCCCAGCATTTT

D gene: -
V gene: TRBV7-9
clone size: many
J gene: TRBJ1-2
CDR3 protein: CASSPLGTFNYGYTF
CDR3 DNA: TGTGCCAGCAGCCCCCTGGGCACGTTTAACTATGGCTACACCTTC

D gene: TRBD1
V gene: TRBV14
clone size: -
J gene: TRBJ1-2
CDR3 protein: CASSQAGTGHYGYTF
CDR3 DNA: TGTGCCAGCAGCCAAGCGGGGACAGGGCATTATGGCTACACCTTC

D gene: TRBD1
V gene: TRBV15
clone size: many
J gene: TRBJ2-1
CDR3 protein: CATSRYKGASNEQFF
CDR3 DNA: TGTGCCACCAGCAGATACAAGGGGGCGAGCAATGAGCAGTTCTTC

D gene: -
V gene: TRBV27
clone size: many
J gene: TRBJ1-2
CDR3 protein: CASSPRRTALPHGYTF
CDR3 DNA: TGTGCCAGCAGTCCCCGCCGGACAGCCCTCCCCCATGGCTACACCTTC

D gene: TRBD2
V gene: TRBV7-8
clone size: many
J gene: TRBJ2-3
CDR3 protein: CASSEGVLAGITDTQYF
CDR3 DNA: TGTGCCAGCAGCGAAGGGGTCCTAGCGGGGATCACAGATACGCAGTATTTT

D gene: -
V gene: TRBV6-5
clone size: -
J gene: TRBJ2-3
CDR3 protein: CASSYRTLASTDTQYF
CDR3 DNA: TGTGCCAGCAGTTATAGGACATTAGCAAGCACAGATACGCAGTATTTT

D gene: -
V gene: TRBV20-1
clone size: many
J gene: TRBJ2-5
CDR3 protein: CSAKLGGEETQYF
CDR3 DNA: TGCAGTGCTAAATTAGGTGGGGAAGAGACCCAGTACTTC

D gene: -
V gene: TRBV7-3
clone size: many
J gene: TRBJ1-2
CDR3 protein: CASSVNEGFGYTF
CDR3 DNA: TGTGCCAGCAGCGTAAACGAAGGATTTGGCTACACCTTC

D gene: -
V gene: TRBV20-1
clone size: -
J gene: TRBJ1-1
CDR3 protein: CSADRHSNTEAFF
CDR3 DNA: TGCAGTGCTGACCGACACTCGAACACTGAAGCTTTCTTT

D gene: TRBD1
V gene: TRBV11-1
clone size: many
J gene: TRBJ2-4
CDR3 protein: CASSLTGTVKNIQYF
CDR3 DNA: TGTGCCAGCAGCTTAACCGGGACAGTCAAAAACATTCAGTACTTC

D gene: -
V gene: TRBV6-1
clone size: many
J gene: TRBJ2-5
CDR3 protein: CASSEGRIQRGAQYF
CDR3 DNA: TGTGCCAGCAGTGAAGGACGTATACAGAGAGGGGCCCAGTACTTC

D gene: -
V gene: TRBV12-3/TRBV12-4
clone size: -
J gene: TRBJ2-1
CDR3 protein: CASSLGASGLNNEQFF
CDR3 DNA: TGTGCCAGCAGTTTAGGGGCGAGCGGGTTGAACAATGAGCAGTTCTTC

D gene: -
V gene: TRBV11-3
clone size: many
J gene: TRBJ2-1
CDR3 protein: CASSLLTNNEQFF
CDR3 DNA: TGTGCCAGCAGCTTACTTACTAACAATGAGCAGTTCTTC

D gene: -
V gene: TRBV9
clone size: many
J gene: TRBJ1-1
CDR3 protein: CASSARTANTEAFF
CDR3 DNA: TGTGCCAGCAGCGCCCGGACAGCTAACACTGAAGCTTTCTTT

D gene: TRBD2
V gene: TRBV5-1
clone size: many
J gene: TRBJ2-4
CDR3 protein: CASSLTKGLAGGPSKNIQYF
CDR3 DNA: TGCGCCAGCAGCTTAACTAAGGGACTAGCGGGAGGGCCGTCCAAAAACATTCAGTACTTC

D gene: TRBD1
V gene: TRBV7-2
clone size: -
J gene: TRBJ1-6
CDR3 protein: CASSSRTGLGSPLHF
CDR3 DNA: TGTGCCAGCAGCTCTAGGACAGGTTTGGGTTCACCCCTCCACTTT

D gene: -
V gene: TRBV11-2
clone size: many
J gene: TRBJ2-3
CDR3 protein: CASSFIGTRVDTQYF
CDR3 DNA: TGTGCCAGCAGCTTTATCGGGACCAGAGTAGATACGCAGTATTTT

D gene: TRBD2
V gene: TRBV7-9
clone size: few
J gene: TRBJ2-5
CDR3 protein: CASSLSQARTSPETQYF
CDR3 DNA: TGTGCCAGCAGCTTATCCCAAGCTAGGACTAGCCCAGAGACCCAGTACTTC

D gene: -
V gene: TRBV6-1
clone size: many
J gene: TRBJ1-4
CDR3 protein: CASRPSTPTNEKLFF
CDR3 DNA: TGTGCCAGCAGACCTTCAACCCCAACTAATGAAAAACTGTTTTTT

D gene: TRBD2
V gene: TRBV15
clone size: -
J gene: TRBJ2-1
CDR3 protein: CATSAYGGLDYNEQFF
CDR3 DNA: TGTGCCACCAGCGCCTACGGGGGACTAGACTACAATGAGCAGTTCTTC

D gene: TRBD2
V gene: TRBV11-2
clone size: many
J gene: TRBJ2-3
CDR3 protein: CASSFLAGGADTQYF
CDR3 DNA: TGTGCCAGCAGCTTTTTAGCGGGAGGCGCAGATACGCAGTATTTT

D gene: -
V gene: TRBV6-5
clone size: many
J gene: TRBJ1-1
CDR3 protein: CASSYFDQNTEAFF
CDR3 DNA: TGTGCCAGCAGTTACTTCGATCAGAACACTGAAGCTTTCTTT

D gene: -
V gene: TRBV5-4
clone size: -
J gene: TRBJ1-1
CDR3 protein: CASSPWGNTEAFF
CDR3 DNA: TGTGCCAGCAGCCCCTGGGGTAACACTGAAGCTTTCTTT

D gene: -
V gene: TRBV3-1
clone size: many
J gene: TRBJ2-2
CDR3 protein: CASSQGGPGELFF
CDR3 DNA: TGTGCCAGCAGCCAGGGGGGGCCCGGGGAGCTGTTTTTT

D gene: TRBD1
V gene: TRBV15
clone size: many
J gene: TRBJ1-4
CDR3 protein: CATSSDATGGNEKLFF
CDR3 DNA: TGTGCCACCAGCAGTGATGCGACAGGGGGCAATGAAAAACTGTTTTTT

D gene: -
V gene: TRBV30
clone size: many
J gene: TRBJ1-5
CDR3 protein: CAWSVRGQPQHF
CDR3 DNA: TGTGCCTGGAGCGTTAGGGGTCAGCCCCAGCATTTT

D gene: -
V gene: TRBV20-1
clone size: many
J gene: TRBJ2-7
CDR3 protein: CSVPTYNSYEQYF
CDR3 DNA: TGCAGTGTTCCGACATATAACTCCTACGAGCAGTACTTC

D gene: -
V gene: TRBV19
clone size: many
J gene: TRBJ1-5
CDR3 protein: CASSGRQAGQPQHF
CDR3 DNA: TGTGCCAGTAGCGGAAGACAGGCCGGCCAGCCCCAGCATTTT

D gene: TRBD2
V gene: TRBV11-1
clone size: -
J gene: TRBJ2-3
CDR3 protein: CASSSTGLAGGPVSDTQYF
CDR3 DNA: TGTGCCAGCAGCTCAACGGGACTAGCGGGAGGGCCCGTCTCAGATACGCAGTATTTT

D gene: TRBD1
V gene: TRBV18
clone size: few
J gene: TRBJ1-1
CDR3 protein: CASSPQGGGTEAFF
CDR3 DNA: TGTGCCAGCTCACCTCAGGGGGGCGGCACTGAAGCTTTCTTT

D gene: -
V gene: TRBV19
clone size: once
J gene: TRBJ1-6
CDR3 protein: CASSGGHRNSPLHF
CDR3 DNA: TGTGCCAGTAGTGGGGGACACCGTAATTCACCCCTCCACTTT

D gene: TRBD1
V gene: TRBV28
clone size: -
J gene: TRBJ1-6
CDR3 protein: CASEGQGHDSPLHF
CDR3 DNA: TGTGCCAGTGAGGGACAGGGGCACGATTCACCCCTCCACTTT

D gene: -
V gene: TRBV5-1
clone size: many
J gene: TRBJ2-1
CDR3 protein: CASSLYGAENNEQFF
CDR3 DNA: TGCGCCAGCAGCTTATACGGGGCCGAGAACAATGAGCAGTTCTTC

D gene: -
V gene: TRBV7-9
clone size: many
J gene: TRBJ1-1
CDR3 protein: CASSPFTEAFF
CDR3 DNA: TGTGCCAGCAGCCCTTTTACTGAAGCTTTCTTT

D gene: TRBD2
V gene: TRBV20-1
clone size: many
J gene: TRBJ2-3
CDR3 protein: CSARDPSGRPGDTQYF
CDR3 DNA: TGCAGTGCTAGAGATCCCAGCGGGAGGCCCGGAGATACGCAGTATTTT

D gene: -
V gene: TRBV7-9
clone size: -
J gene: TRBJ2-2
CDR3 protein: CASSLASVIGSGELFF
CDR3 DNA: TGTGCCAGCAGCTTAGCTTCTGTAATAGGGTCCGGGGAGCTGTTTTTT

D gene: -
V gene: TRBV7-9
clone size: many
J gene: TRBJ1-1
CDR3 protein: CASSPHTEAFF
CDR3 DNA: TGTGCCAGCAGCCCCCACACTGAAGCTTTCTTT

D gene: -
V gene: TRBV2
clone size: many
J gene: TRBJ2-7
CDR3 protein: CARDRRTGSYEQYF
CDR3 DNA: TGTGCCAGAGATAGACGGACCGGTTCCTACGAGCAGTACTTC

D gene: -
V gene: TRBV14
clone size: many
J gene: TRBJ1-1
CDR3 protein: CASSQKGGIGEAFF
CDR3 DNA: TGTGCCAGCAGCCAGAAGGGAGGGATAGGTGAAGCTTTCTTT

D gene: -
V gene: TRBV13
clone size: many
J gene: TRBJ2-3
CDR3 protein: CASSLREAGTDTQYF
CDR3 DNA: TGTGCCAGCAGCTTACGCGAGGCTGGCACAGATACGCAGTATTTT

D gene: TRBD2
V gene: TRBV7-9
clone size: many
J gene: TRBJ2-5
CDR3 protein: CASSLSSGKDQETQYF
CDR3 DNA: TGTGCCAGCAGCTTAAGCAGCGGGAAGGATCAAGAGACCCAGTACTTC

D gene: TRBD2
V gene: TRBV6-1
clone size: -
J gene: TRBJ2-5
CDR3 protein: CASSKKRERVIQYF
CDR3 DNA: TGTGCCAGCAGTAAAAAGCGGGAGAGGGTGATCCAGTACTTC